The following is a T cell receptor beta chain sequence with its context. This CDR3 has 15 amino acids. Germline values: CDR1 KGHSH, CDR2 LQKENI. V shed 2 bases and J shed 0 bases, with 10 bases lying between them. The data were obtained in a study of control samples from healthy donors and cancer patients. Profiled with immunoSEQ multiplex PCR; TCRdb holds only in-frame clones, not every one. The data hold approximately 40,000 clones, with 65% to 85% observed a single time. This sequence was found in a woman aged 55 to 70 with lung cancer. V is TRBV18 and J is TRBJ1-2; TRBD1 might be the D (5 bases). Specimen: PBMCs. CDR3 nucleotides: TGTGCCAGCTCACCAGGGACCGCTTCTAACTATGGCTACACCTTC. Translation: CASSPGTASNYGYTF.